This T cell receptor beta chain was recorded in a study of blood T cell repertoires in COVID-19. Study-wide context: Samples of COVID-19 (acute and convalescent) were obtained from the United States, Italy and Spain. Sources were T cells, B-cell-depleted T cells, or PBMCs; the material itself was cDNA or gDNA.

In its sample, this clone was seen a few times. In the original workflow: Reference gene primer amplification in the assay estimated nucleated cell counts. Measured with immunoSEQ multiplex PCR; TCRdb has only the in-frame clones, and not every one. From that table come the V and J calls and clone size; the DNA was used to work out D and trimming. The repertoire holds 140,000 or so clones, more than 80% seen once, with approximately 4.6% in the top ten. V trimming: 5 bases; J trimming: 6 bases; junction bases outside the gene matches: 6. CDR1 is SNHLY, CDR2 FYNNEI, per germline. The CDR3 totals 15 residues.

This TCR was recovered from a human donor in a cohort sampled during active COVID-19. Source material: peripheral blood. V gene TRBV2 combines with J gene TRBJ1-5, with 11 bases fitting TRBD1. The DNA for the CDR3 is TGTGCCAGCAGTCTGGACAGGGGGCGACTTCAGCCCCAGCATTTT. It codes for CASSLDRGRLQPQHF.